This is a list of T cell receptor beta chains from one sample in a study of blood T cell repertoires in COVID-19. Here immunoSEQ multiplex PCR was the method, and the copy in TCRdb shows in-frame clones only, minus some. The table lists a few hundred thousand clones, nearly 90% of them singletons. The source material was PBMCs or T cells enriched from blood (not recorded which). Source of these receptors: a woman aged 25 to 39 who had recovered from COVID-19. Each CDR3 is given with its conserved first and last residue. The D gene is left open where the match is weak. Only part of the rows carry a size: once, few, many, or a class if the clone is expanded.

clone size	V gene	D gene	J gene	CDR3 protein	CDR3 DNA
NA	TRBV5-1	NA	TRBJ1-2	CASSLDPGGYTF	TGCGCCAGCAGCTTGGACCCCGGTGGCTACACCTTC
NA	TRBV5-1	TRBD1	TRBJ2-3	CASSLGTGLSTDTQYF	TGCGCCAGCAGCTTGGGGACAGGACTTAGCACAGATACGCAGTATTTT
once	TRBV7-2	TRBD2	TRBJ2-3	CASSLLAGASTDTQYF	TGTGCCAGCAGCTTATTAGCGGGTGCTAGCACAGATACGCAGTATTTT
NA	TRBV5-1	TRBD1	TRBJ1-1	CASSYPGQGAGTEAFF	TGCGCCAGCAGCTACCCGGGACAGGGGGCCGGCACTGAAGCTTTCTTT
NA	TRBV6-2/TRBV6-3	NA	TRBJ1-5	CASSTDIINQPQHF	TGTGCCAGCAGTACGGACATTATCAATCAGCCCCAGCATTTT
NA	TRBV6-1	NA	TRBJ1-6	CASSEGNNSPLHF	TGTGCCAGCAGTGAAGGTAATAATTCACCCCTCCACTTT
NA	TRBV27	TRBD1	TRBJ2-1	CATRGPSYNEQFF	TGTGCCACCAGGGGGCCCTCCTACAATGAGCAGTTCTTC
NA	TRBV4-3	TRBD1	TRBJ2-4	CASSQMTGITVGIQYF	TGCGCCAGCAGCCAAATGACAGGGATAACGGTGGGGATTCAGTACTTC
NA	TRBV7-8	TRBD1	TRBJ2-2	CASSASGTASNTGELFF	TGTGCCAGCAGCGCGTCCGGGACAGCTTCGAACACCGGGGAGCTGTTTTTT
NA	TRBV10-3	NA	TRBJ2-3	CAIMGPSTDTQYF	TGTGCCATCATGGGGCCAAGCACAGATACGCAGTATTTT
NA	TRBV30	TRBD2	TRBJ2-3	CAWSRGSGADTQYF	TGTGCCTGGAGCAGGGGTAGCGGGGCAGATACGCAGTATTTT
NA	TRBV9	NA	TRBJ2-2	CASSASGGLATGELFF	TGTGCCAGCAGCGCGTCCGGGGGGCTGGCCACCGGGGAGCTGTTTTTT
once	TRBV30	NA	TRBJ1-3	CAWSVSYSGNTIYF	TGTGCCTGGAGTGTGTCTTACTCTGGAAACACCATATATTTT
NA	TRBV7-9	NA	TRBJ2-5	CASSFFLETQYF	TGTGCCAGCAGCTTTTTTCTGGAGACCCAGTACTTC
NA	TRBV5-4	NA	TRBJ2-6	CASSLDRVGANVLTF	TGTGCCAGCAGCTTGGACAGGGTTGGGGCCAACGTCCTGACTTTC
NA	TRBV15	NA	TRBJ1-1	CATSRPAGRNTEAFF	TGTGCCACCAGCAGACCAGCGGGGCGGAACACTGAAGCTTTCTTT
NA	TRBV9	NA	TRBJ1-2	CASTTYQNYGYTF	TGTGCCAGCACCACATACCAAAACTATGGCTACACCTTC
NA	TRBV11-3	TRBD1	TRBJ2-7	CASSIRTGDAYEQYF	TGTGCCAGCAGCATCAGGACAGGGGATGCCTACGAGCAGTACTTC
NA	TRBV7-2	NA	TRBJ1-2	CASSFGQNIYGYTF	TGTGCCAGCAGCTTCGGACAGAATATCTATGGCTACACCTTC
NA	TRBV5-1	NA	TRBJ2-3	CASKHRMADTQYF	TGCGCCAGCAAGCACCGAATGGCAGATACGCAGTATTTT
NA	TRBV9	TRBD1	TRBJ1-1	CASSVGTGTGGRRTEAFF	TGTGCCAGCAGCGTAGGCACCGGGACAGGGGGCAGGCGCACTGAAGCTTTCTTT
NA	TRBV19	NA	TRBJ1-4	CASSIVLRTNEKLFF	TGTGCCAGTAGTATAGTGCTGCGCACTAATGAAAAACTGTTTTTT
NA	TRBV2	NA	TRBJ2-7	CASGAGQSSYEQYF	TGTGCCAGCGGGGCGGGACAGAGCTCCTACGAGCAGTACTTC
NA	TRBV11-2	NA	TRBJ2-2	CASQEGWYTGELFF	TGTGCCAGCCAGGAAGGTTGGTACACCGGGGAGCTGTTTTTT
NA	TRBV18	NA	TRBJ1-1	CASSLQSGGGTEAFF	TGTGCCAGCTCACTACAGTCCGGCGGGGGCACTGAAGCTTTCTTT
NA	TRBV10-3	TRBD1	TRBJ2-1	CAISEGTASYNEQFF	TGTGCCATCAGTGAAGGGACAGCTAGCTACAATGAGCAGTTCTTC
once	TRBV5-4	NA	TRBJ1-1	CASSPLPTAKMNTEAFF	TGTGCCAGCAGCCCGTTGCCGACAGCAAAGATGAACACTGAAGCTTTCTTT
NA	TRBV5-1	TRBD1	TRBJ1-1	CASSPTGGDLGTEAFF	TGCGCCAGCAGCCCGACAGGGGGGGACCTGGGGACTGAAGCTTTCTTT
NA	TRBV15	NA	TRBJ2-7	CATAWTPESWEQYF	TGTGCCACCGCCTGGACACCCGAAAGCTGGGAGCAGTACTTC
NA	TRBV5-1	NA	TRBJ1-6	CASSLGGVSSYNSPLHF	TGCGCCAGCAGCTTGGGCGGGGTGAGCTCCTATAATTCACCCCTCCACTTT
NA	TRBV5-8	TRBD1	TRBJ1-3	CASSQTRGNSGNTIYF	TGTGCCAGCAGTCAGACCAGGGGGAACTCTGGAAACACCATATATTTT
NA	TRBV9	NA	TRBJ1-6	CASSVAGADSPLHF	TGTGCCAGCAGCGTAGCAGGGGCGGATTCACCCCTCCACTTT
NA	TRBV6-6	NA	TRBJ1-5	CASSSLSSGYRQPQHF	TGTGCCAGCAGTTCACTGAGCTCAGGGTATAGGCAGCCCCAGCATTTT
NA	TRBV10-3	TRBD1	TRBJ2-7	CATKGQGYEQYF	TGTGCCACTAAGGGACAGGGCTACGAGCAGTACTTC
NA	TRBV15	NA	TRBJ2-1	CATSRDGGARPPHEQFF	TGTGCCACCAGCAGAGATGGAGGGGCCAGACCCCCCCATGAGCAGTTCTTC
NA	TRBV7-3	NA	TRBJ2-7	CASSLLLCRGPYEQYF	TGTGCCAGCAGCTTATTGCTCTGCAGGGGACCCTACGAGCAGTACTTC
NA	TRBV30	TRBD2	TRBJ2-3	CAWTRGGPDTQYF	TGTGCCTGGACGCGGGGGGGCCCAGATACGCAGTATTTT
NA	TRBV6-6	TRBD1	TRBJ1-5	CASSHRPRQGQPQHF	TGTGCCAGCAGCCACCGGCCGAGACAGGGACAGCCCCAGCATTTT
once	TRBV7-2	NA	TRBJ1-6	CASSLSRDSPLHF	TGTGCCAGCAGCTTGTCCAGGGATTCACCCCTCCACTTT
NA	TRBV6-5	NA	TRBJ1-1	CASSYFGNTEAFF	TGTGCCAGCAGTTACTTTGGCAACACTGAAGCTTTCTTT
NA	TRBV19	NA	TRBJ2-7	CASSIEGTLTYEQYF	TGTGCCAGTAGTATAGAGGGGACATTGACCTACGAGCAGTACTTC
few	TRBV5-1	NA	TRBJ2-1	CASSLGQTYNEQFF	TGCGCCAGCAGCTTGGGTCAGACCTACAATGAGCAGTTCTTC
NA	TRBV7-8	NA	TRBJ1-4	CASSSLRGEKLFF	TGTGCCAGCAGCTCCCTGCGAGGTGAAAAACTGTTTTTT